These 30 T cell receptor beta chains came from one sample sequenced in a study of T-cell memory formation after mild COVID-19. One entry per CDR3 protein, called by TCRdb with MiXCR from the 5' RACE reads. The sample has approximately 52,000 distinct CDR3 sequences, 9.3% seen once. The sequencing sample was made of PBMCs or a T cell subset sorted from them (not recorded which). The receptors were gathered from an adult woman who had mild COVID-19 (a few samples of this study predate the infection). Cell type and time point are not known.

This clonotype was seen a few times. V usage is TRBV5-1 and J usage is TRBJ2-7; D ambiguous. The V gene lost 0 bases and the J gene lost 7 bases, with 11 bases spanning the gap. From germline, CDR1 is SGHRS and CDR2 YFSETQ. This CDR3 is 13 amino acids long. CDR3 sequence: CASSLESVGEQYF. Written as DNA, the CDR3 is TGCGCCAGCAGCTTGGAGTCGGTGGGAGAGCAGTACTTC.

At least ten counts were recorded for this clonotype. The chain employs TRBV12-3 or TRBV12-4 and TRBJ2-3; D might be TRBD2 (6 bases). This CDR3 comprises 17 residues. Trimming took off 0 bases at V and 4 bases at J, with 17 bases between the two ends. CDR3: CASSLAGRGRRADTQYF. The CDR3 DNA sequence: TGTGCCAGCAGTTTAGCGGGGCGGGGACGACGGGCAGATACGCAGTATTTT.

This CDR3 reads CASSEGGTGAYEQYF. For the CDR3, the DNA is TGTGCCAGCAGTGAAGGGGGGACAGGTGCCTACGAGCAGTACTTC. The chain couples TRBV6-1 to TRBJ2-7; 8 bases agree with TRBD1. Germline assignment: CDR1 MNHNS and CDR2 SASEGT. The CDR3 length is 15 residues. V shed 1 base, J shed 2 bases, and the junction held 4 bases outside the gene matches.

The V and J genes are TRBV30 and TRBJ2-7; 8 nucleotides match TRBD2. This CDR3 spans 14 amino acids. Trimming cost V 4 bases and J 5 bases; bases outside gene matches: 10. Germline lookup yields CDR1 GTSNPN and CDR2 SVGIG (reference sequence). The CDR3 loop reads CAWNDGLAVHEQYF. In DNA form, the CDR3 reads TGTGCCTGGAACGATGGACTAGCCGTCCACGAGCAGTACTTC.

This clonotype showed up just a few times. In DNA, the CDR3 is TGTGCCAGCAGTTACTCTCAGGGTAGGAACACTGAAGCTTTCTTT. As protein: CASSYSQGRNTEAFF. The V call is TRBV6-5, the J call TRBJ1-1, with D maybe TRBD1 (5 bases). The CDR3 is 15 residues long. Trimming pared 0 bases from V and 1 base from J, leaving 9 bases between. Germline V gene data show CDR1 as MNHEY and CDR2 as SVGAGI.

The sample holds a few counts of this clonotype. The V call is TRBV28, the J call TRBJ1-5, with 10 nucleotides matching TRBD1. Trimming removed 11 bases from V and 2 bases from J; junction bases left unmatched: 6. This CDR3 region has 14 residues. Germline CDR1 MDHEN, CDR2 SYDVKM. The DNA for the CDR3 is TGTGCCGGGGCCGGGACAGGGGGCAATCAGCCCCAGCATTTT. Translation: CAGAGTGGNQPQHF.

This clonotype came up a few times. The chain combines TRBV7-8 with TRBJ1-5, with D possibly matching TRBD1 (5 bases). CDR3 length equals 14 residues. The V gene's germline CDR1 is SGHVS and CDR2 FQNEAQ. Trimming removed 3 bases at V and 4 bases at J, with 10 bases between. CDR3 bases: TGTGCCAGCAGCTTCGGGGGAAAGAATCAGCCCCAGCATTTT. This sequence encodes CASSFGGKNQPQHF.

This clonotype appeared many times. The CDR3 DNA is TGTGCCATCAGTGACCCCGGAAACACCATATATTTT. The encoded protein is CAISDPGNTIYF. The chain employs TRBV10-3 and TRBJ1-3; no clear D. This CDR3 spans 12 amino acids. The V end was cut by 3 bases, the J end by 4 bases, with 4 bases between. The germline gives CDR1 ENHRY, CDR2 SYGVKD.

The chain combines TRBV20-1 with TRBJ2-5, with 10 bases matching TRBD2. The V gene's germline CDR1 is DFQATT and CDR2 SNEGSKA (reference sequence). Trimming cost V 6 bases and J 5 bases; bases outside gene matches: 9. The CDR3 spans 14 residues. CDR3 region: CSARIAGGRETQYF. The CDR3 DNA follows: TGCAGTGCCAGAATAGCGGGAGGACGGGAGACCCAGTACTTC.

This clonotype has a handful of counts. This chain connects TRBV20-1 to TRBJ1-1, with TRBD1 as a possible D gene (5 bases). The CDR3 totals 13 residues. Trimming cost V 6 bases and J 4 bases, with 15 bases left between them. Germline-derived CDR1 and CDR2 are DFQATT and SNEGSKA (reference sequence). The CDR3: CSARLRGSTEAFF. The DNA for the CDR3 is TGCAGTGCCCGACTGCGGGGGAGCACTGAAGCTTTCTTT.

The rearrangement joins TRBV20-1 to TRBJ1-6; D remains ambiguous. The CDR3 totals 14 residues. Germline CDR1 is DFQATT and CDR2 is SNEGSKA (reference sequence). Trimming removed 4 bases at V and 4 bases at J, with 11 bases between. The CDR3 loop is CSAIFSPYNSPLHF. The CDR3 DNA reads TGCAGTGCTATTTTTAGCCCATATAATTCACCCCTCCACTTT.

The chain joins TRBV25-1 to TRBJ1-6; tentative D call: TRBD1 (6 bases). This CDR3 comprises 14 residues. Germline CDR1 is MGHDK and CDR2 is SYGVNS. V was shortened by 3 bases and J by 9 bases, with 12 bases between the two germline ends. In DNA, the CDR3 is TGTGCCAGCAGTGAGCAGGGGAGGGTTTCACCCCTCCACTTT. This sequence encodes CASSEQGRVSPLHF.

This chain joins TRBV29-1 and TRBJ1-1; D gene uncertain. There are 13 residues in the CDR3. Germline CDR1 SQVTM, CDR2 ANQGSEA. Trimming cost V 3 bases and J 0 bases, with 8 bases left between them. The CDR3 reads CSVEVMVNTEAFF. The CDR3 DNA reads TGCAGCGTTGAGGTGATGGTGAACACTGAAGCTTTCTTT.

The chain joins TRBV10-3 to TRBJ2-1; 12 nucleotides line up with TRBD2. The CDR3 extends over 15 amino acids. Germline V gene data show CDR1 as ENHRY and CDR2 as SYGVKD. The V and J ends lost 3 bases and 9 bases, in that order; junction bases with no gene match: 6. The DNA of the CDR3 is TGTGCCATCAGTGACCTAGCGGGAGGGTTCCCTGAGCAGTTCTTC. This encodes CAISDLAGGFPEQFF.

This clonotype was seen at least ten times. Written as DNA, the CDR3 is TGCAGTGCTAGAGGGCAAGAGACCCAGTACTTC. It translates to CSARGQETQYF. This chain links TRBV20-1 with TRBJ2-5; D call uncertain. V shed 1 base and J shed 2 bases, with 2 bases lying between them. CDR3 length: 11 residues. Per germline, CDR1 DFQATT and CDR2 SNEGSKA (reference sequence).

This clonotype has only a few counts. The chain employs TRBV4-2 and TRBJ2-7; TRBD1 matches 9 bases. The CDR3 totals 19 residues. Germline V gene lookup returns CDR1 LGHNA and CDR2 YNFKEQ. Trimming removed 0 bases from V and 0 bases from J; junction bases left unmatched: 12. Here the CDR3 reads CASSQDTPTPGQGSYEQYF. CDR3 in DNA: TGTGCCAGCAGCCAAGACACACCTACGCCGGGACAGGGCTCCTACGAGCAGTACTTC.

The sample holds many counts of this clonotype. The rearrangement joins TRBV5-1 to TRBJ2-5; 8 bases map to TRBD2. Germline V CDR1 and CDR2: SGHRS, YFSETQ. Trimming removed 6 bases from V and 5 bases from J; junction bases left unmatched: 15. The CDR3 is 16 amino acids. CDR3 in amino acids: CASIQVGGANAETQYF. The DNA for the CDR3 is TGCGCCAGCATCCAGGTCGGGGGGGCGAATGCGGAGACCCAGTACTTC.

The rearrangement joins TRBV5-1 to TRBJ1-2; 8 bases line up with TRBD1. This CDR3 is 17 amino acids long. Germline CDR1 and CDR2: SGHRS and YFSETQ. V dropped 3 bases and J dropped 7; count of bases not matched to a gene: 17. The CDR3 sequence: CASSSGQGVATGRGYTF. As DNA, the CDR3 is TGCGCCAGCAGCTCCGGACAGGGAGTTGCGACGGGACGTGGCTACACCTTC.

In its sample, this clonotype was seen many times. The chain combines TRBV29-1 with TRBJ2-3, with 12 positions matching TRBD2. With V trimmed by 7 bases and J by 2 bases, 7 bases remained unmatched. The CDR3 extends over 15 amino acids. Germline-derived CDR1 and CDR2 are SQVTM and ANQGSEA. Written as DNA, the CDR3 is TGCAGCGGCCTAGCGGGGGGGCGTTTCACAGATACGCAGTATTTT. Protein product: CSGLAGGRFTDTQYF.

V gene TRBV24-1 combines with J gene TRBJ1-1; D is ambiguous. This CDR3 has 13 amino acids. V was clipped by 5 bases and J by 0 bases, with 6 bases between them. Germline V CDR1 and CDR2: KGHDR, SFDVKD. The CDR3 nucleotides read TGTGCCACCAGTGCCAGTCTGAACACTGAAGCTTTCTTT. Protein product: CATSASLNTEAFF.

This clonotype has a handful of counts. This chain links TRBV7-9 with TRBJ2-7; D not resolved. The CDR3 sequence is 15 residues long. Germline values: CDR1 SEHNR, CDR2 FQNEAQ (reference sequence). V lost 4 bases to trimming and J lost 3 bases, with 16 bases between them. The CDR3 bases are TGTGCCAGCAGCTCCCCCCCCTTAGCCAACTACGAGCAGTACTTC. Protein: CASSSPPLANYEQYF.

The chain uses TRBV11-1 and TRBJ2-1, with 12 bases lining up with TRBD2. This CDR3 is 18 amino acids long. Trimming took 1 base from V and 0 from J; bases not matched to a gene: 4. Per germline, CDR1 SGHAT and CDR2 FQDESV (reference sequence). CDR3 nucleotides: TGTGCCAGCAGCTTAGGGAGACTAGCGGGAGTCTCCTACAATGAGCAGTTCTTC. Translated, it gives CASSLGRLAGVSYNEQFF.

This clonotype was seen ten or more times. The CDR3 DNA follows: TGTGCCAGCAGCTTCACCATGAACGGCAATCAGCCCCAGCATTTT. This sequence encodes CASSFTMNGNQPQHF. This rearrangement joins TRBV3-1 to TRBJ1-5, with unresolved D. The germline CDR1 and CDR2 sequences are LGHDT and YNNKEL (reference sequence). This CDR3 is built from 15 residues. With 5 bases removed from V and 2 bases from J, the gap between germline ends came to 13 bases.

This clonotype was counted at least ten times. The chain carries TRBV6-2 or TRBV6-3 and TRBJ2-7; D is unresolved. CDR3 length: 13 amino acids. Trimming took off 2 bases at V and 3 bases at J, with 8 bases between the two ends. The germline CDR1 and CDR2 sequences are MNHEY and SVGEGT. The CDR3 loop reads CASSYGQNYEQYF. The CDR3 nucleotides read TGTGCCAGCAGTTACGGGCAAAACTACGAGCAGTACTTC.

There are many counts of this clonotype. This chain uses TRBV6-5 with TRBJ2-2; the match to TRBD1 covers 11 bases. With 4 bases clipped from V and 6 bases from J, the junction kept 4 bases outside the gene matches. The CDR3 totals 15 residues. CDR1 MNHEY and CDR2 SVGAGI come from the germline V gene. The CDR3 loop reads CASSSDRGRSGELFF. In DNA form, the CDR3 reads TGTGCCAGCAGTTCGGACAGGGGGCGATCCGGGGAGCTGTTTTTT.

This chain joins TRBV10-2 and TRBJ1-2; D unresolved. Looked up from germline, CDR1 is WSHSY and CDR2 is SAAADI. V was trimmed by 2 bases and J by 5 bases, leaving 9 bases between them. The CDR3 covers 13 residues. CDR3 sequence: CASSEGKGYGYTF. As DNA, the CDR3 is TGCGCCAGCAGTGAGGGGAAAGGGTATGGCTACACCTTC.

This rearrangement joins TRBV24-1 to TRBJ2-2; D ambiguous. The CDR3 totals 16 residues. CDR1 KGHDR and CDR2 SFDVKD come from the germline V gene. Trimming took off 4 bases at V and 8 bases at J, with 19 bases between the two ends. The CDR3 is CATSDPGLDLKGELFF. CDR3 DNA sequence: TGTGCCACCAGTGACCCGGGCCTGGACCTTAAAGGGGAGCTGTTTTTT.

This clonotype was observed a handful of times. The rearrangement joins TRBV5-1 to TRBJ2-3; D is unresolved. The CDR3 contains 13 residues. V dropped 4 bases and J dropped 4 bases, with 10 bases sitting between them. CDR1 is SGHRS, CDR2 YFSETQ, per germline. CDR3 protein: CASSPGRADTQYF. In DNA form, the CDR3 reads TGCGCCAGCAGCCCGGGTAGAGCAGATACGCAGTATTTT.

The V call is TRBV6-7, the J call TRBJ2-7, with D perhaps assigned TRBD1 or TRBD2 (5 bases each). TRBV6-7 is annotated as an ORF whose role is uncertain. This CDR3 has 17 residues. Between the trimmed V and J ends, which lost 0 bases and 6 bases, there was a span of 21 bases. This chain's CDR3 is CASSYSCIPGTRAEQYF. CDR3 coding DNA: TGTGCCAGCAGTTACTCTTGCATACCCGGGACGAGGGCCGAGCAGTACTTC.

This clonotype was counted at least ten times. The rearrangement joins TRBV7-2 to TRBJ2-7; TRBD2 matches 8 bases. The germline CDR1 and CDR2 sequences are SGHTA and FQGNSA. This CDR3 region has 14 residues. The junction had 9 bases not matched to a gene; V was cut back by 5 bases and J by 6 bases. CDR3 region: CASSVGGATTEQYF. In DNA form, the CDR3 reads TGTGCCAGCAGCGTCGGGGGGGCAACTACCGAGCAGTACTTC. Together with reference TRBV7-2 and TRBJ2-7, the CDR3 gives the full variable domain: GAGVSQSPSNKVTEKGKDVELRCDPISGHTALYWYRQSLGQGLEFLIYFQGNSAPDKSGLPSDRFSAERTGGSVSTLTIQRTQQEDSAVYLCASSVGGATTEQYFGPGTRLTVT.